This is a list of T cell receptor beta chains from one sample in a study of Graves' ophthalmopathy and Graves' hyperthyroidism. From the multiplex PCR reads, TCRdb called clonotypes with MiXCR, one entry per CDR3 protein. The repertoire holds almost 750,000 distinct CDR3 sequences, with roughly two fifths as singletons. The sample was peripheral blood. These TCRs come from an adult man with Graves' ophthalmopathy. The CDR3 runs from the conserved cysteine through the conserved F or W. Each record gives: D gene, V gene, J gene, clone size, CDR3 DNA, CDR3 protein. D genes are given only for firm matches. The listing skips clone size in some rows; elsewhere it reads once, few, many or a size class.

D: -; V: TRBV25-1; J: TRBJ2-3; size: -; DNA: TGTGCCAGCAGTGAAGGGGCAGGGATAACAGATACGCAGTATTTT; CDR3: CASSEGAGITDTQYF
D: -; V: TRBV25-1; J: TRBJ1-5; size: -; DNA: TGTGCCAGCAGTGACGGACAGTACAATCAGCCCCAGCATTTT; CDR3: CASSDGQYNQPQHF
D: -; V: TRBV12-3/TRBV12-4; J: TRBJ2-7; size: few; DNA: TGTGCCAGCAGTTACCTTTCGGGTTACGAGCAGTACTTC; CDR3: CASSYLSGYEQYF
D: TRBD1; V: TRBV29-1; J: TRBJ2-2; size: many; DNA: TGCAGCGTGGAATGGGACAGCATCACCGGGGAGCTGTTTTTT; CDR3: CSVEWDSITGELFF
D: TRBD1; V: TRBV7-9; J: TRBJ1-4; size: few; DNA: TGTGCCAGCAGCCCACCCGGGACAGGGGAAGAAAAACTGTTTTTT; CDR3: CASSPPGTGEEKLFF
D: TRBD1; V: TRBV5-4; J: TRBJ1-1; size: -; DNA: TGTGCCAGCAGACGGACAGGGGGAGAAGCTTTCTTT; CDR3: CASRRTGGEAFF
D: -; V: TRBV15; J: TRBJ2-2; size: -; DNA: TGTGCCACCAGCAGAGATCAGTACGGGGAGCTGTTTTTT; CDR3: CATSRDQYGELFF
D: -; V: TRBV10-3; J: TRBJ1-5; size: many; DNA: TGTGCCATCAGTGAGAAGGGTAAGGCGAATCAGCCCCAGCATTTT; CDR3: CAISEKGKANQPQHF
D: TRBD1; V: TRBV19; J: TRBJ2-5; size: few; DNA: TGTGCCAGTAGTCCCGGAAGGGGGCAGAAAAAGACCCAGTACTTC; CDR3: CASSPGRGQKKTQYF
D: -; V: TRBV5-4; J: TRBJ1-1; size: -; DNA: TGTGCCAGCAGCGGATACCGGGATATGAACACTGAAGCTTTCTTT; CDR3: CASSGYRDMNTEAFF
D: -; V: TRBV10-3; J: TRBJ1-5; size: -; DNA: TGTGCCAGCAGCCGCGGGGGGCCCCAGCATTTT; CDR3: CASSRGGPQHF
D: TRBD1; V: TRBV24-1; J: TRBJ2-5; size: many; DNA: TGTGCCACCAGTTCCGTCTGGACAGGGGAGACCCAGTACTTC; CDR3: CATSSVWTGETQYF
D: -; V: TRBV6-2/TRBV6-3; J: TRBJ1-2; size: -; DNA: TGTGCCAGCCGACCCAGGGAGGACTATGGCTACACCTTC; CDR3: CASRPREDYGYTF
D: -; V: TRBV7-3; J: TRBJ1-6; size: -; DNA: TGTGCCAGCACCTCGGGCGCCTCTAATTCACCCCTCCACTTT; CDR3: CASTSGASNSPLHF
D: -; V: TRBV29-1; J: TRBJ2-3; size: few; DNA: TGCAGCGTCGCGAATCATCAGGGCACAGATACGCAGTATTTT; CDR3: CSVANHQGTDTQYF
D: -; V: TRBV20-1; J: TRBJ1-2; size: many; DNA: TGCAGTGCTAGAGATCGGGACTGGGGCTATGGCTACACCTTC; CDR3: CSARDRDWGYGYTF
D: -; V: TRBV7-3; J: TRBJ2-3; size: -; DNA: TGTGCCAGCAGCTTGGGTCGGACTGGGTTGGATACGCAGTATTTT; CDR3: CASSLGRTGLDTQYF
D: TRBD1; V: TRBV7-2; J: TRBJ1-1; size: few; DNA: TGTGCCAGCAGCCAGTCCTGGACAGGGGGAGACACTGAAGCTTTCTTT; CDR3: CASSQSWTGGDTEAFF
D: -; V: TRBV10-3; J: TRBJ2-7; size: -; DNA: TGTGCCAGCAGTACGCCCCGGACAAACTACGAGCAGTACTTC; CDR3: CASSTPRTNYEQYF
D: -; V: TRBV10-3; J: TRBJ2-3; size: -; DNA: TGTGCCATCAGTGAGAGTGGCGATAGGGCAGATACGCAGTATTTT; CDR3: CAISESGDRADTQYF
D: TRBD1; V: TRBV20-1; J: TRBJ1-1; size: -; DNA: TGCAGTGCTAGTAGGACAGGGGACACTGAAGCTTTCTTT; CDR3: CSASRTGDTEAFF
D: -; V: TRBV11-2; J: TRBJ2-5; size: -; DNA: TGTGCCAGCAGTCCTCAGGGGATCGGGGGAAAAGAGACCCAGTACTTC; CDR3: CASSPQGIGGKETQYF